A single sample gave rise to the 28 T cell receptor beta chains below, sequenced in a study of low-dose radiotherapy and immunotherapy resistance in tumors. The time point here: after trial treatment. Indicated treatment: LDRT plus nivolumab, ipilimumab, low-dose cyclophosphamide and aspirin (RACIN trial). TRAV- and TRBV-specific primers, spanning alpha and beta chains, primed first-strand cDNA. The PCR that amplified TCRs ran for approximately 20 cycles, relying on a constant-region primer and a V-primer adapter. TCRdb passed the reads through MiXCR, listing each CDR3 protein once. The sample lists roughly 56,000 distinct CDR3 sequences, 23% seen once, with under 7% in the top ten. Sequencing used PBMCs, obtained after low-dose radiotherapy plus immunotherapy. Source of these receptors: a male donor with prostate cancer.

Concerning this clonotype itself: One base away lies a much larger clone, so this may be a sequencing read error. This chain joins TRBV27 and TRBJ1-6, with D unclear. The CDR3 sequence is 15 residues long. Germline V lookup: CDR1 MNHEY, CDR2 SMNVEV (reference sequence). CDR3 loop: CVSSEGSSYNSPLHF. The CDR3 nucleotides read TGTGTCAGCAGTGAAGGAAGCTCCTATAATTCACCCCTCCACTTT.

On this clonotype: A far larger clone lies a single base away; this is likely a read error. The chain combines TRBV28 with TRBJ2-1; a possible D gene is TRBD2 (6 bases). Germline lookup yields CDR1 MDHEN and CDR2 SYDVKM. The CDR3 sequence is 13 residues long. V was clipped by 8 bases and J by 10 bases, with 18 bases between them. CDR3 region: CASRGTGTGEQFF. CDR3 nucleotide sequence: TGTGCCAGCCGTGGGACCGGGACTGGGGAGCAGTTCTTC.

There are many counts of this clonotype. The J gene is TRBJ2-6, the V gene TRBV30; TRBD2 is a possible D gene (6 bases). Trimming left V 6 bases short and J 0 bases short, with 21 bases between. Per germline, CDR1 GTSNPN and CDR2 SVGIG (reference sequence). This CDR3 region has 18 residues. CDR3 DNA: TGTGCCTGCAGTACGGAGGGACGCTCCTCCTCTGGGGCCAACGTCCTGACTTTC. Its translation: CACSTEGRSSSGANVLTF.

This clonotype was picked up many times. The V and J genes are TRBV12-5 and TRBJ2-7; D unresolved. The CDR3 sequence is 14 residues long. V lost 1 base, J lost 3 bases, and 10 bases lay in between. From germline, CDR1 is LGHNT and CDR2 FRNRAP. This CDR3 is CASGLDPRIYEQYF. Written as DNA, the CDR3 is TGTGCTAGTGGTTTGGATCCCAGAATCTACGAGCAGTACTTC.

This chain connects TRBV6-5 to TRBJ2-2; D not resolved. Trimming removed 5 bases from V and 5 bases from J, with 12 bases in between. CDR3 length equals 14 residues. The germline gives CDR1 MNHEY, CDR2 SVGAGI. The CDR3 DNA reads TGTGCCAGCAGTCCCCTGACGAGTACCGGGGAGCTGTTTTTT. It translates to CASSPLTSTGELFF.

On this clonotype: This likely traces to a read error, being one base from a far larger clone. The chain uses TRBV7-9 and TRBJ2-7; D not certain. The CDR3 has 13 amino acids. Trimming shortened V by 4 bases and J by 7 bases, and 14 bases separated the two germline ends. CDR1 and CDR2 from the germline V gene are SEHNR and FQNEAQ (reference sequence). The CDR3 spells CASSSASPNEQYF. For the CDR3, the DNA is TGTGCCAGCAGCTCCGCCTCACCCAATGAGCAGTACTTC.

This clonotype was seen repeatedly, ten times or more. The V gene is TRBV20-1, the J gene TRBJ2-2; D possibly uses TRBD1 or TRBD2 (7 bases each). CDR1 is DFQATT and CDR2 is SNEGSKA in the germline V gene (reference sequence). V lost 3 bases, J lost 6 bases, and 14 bases lay in between. This CDR3 spans 14 amino acids. The DNA for the CDR3 is TGCAGTGCTAGCTCAGGGGGGGGTCCCGGGGAGCTGTTTTTT. Its protein product is CSASSGGGPGELFF.

This clonotype was recorded many times. The rearrangement uses TRBV7-9 and TRBJ2-5, with D unclear. Germline-derived CDR1 and CDR2 are SEHNR and FQNEAQ (reference sequence). With 4 bases removed from V and 5 bases from J, the gap between germline ends came to 11 bases. The CDR3 sequence is 13 residues long. The CDR3 bases are TGTGCCAGCAGCTACCCCAATGGGGAGACCCAGTACTTC. It is translated as CASSYPNGETQYF.

In this sample, this clonotype turned up many times. A junction boundary mismatches the germline segment, possibly from a read error. This chain connects TRBV4-1 to TRBJ1-3; no reliable D call. Per the germline V gene, CDR1 is MGHRA and CDR2 is YSYEKL. The CDR3 contains 15 residues. CDR3 amino acids: CASSQDRSGGNTIYF. CDR3 DNA: TGTGCCAGCAGCCAAGATCGCAGCGGTGGAAACACCATATATTTT.

At least ten counts were recorded for this clonotype. V is TRBV5-1 and J is TRBJ1-1; D is undetermined. V was pared by 4 bases and J by 5 bases, with 12 bases between. Per germline, CDR1 SGHRS and CDR2 YFSETQ. The CDR3 is made up of 13 amino acids. CDR3 residues: CASSERWTTEAFF. CDR3 DNA sequence: TGCGCCAGCAGCGAGAGATGGACGACTGAAGCTTTCTTT.

This clonotype was observed at least ten times. The V call is TRBV6-2 or TRBV6-3, the J call TRBJ1-4; no firm D call. The germline CDR1 and CDR2 sequences are MNHEY and SVGEGT. CDR3 length: 14 residues. The germline V and J ends were trimmed by 5 bases and 2 bases, with 9 bases remaining between them. The CDR3 coding sequence is TGTGCCAGCAGTCCGGGATCTACTAATGAAAAACTGTTTTTT. Protein product: CASSPGSTNEKLFF.

In this sample, this clonotype turned up many times. This rearrangement joins TRBV5-5 to TRBJ1-2; 9 bases are a match to TRBD1. With V trimmed by 0 bases and J by 5 bases, 11 bases remained unmatched. The CDR3 is 17 amino acids. In germline, CDR1 is SGHKS, CDR2 YYEKEE (reference sequence). CDR3 residues: CASSLVPTGGLAYGYTF. The CDR3 nucleotides are TGTGCCAGCAGCTTGGTGCCGACAGGGGGGCTGGCTTATGGCTACACCTTC.

This clonotype came up a few times. A much larger clone sits a single nucleotide away, making a read error possible. The chain links TRBV7-9 to TRBJ2-7; D is perhaps TRBD2 (6 bases). V dropped 4 bases and J dropped 4 bases, with 23 bases sitting between them. CDR1 and CDR2 from the germline V gene are SEHNR and FQNEAQ (reference sequence). The CDR3 totals 17 residues. The CDR3 DNA follows: TGTGCCAGCAGCTGCTATGTTGCGGGGCCCGGGAGTTACGAGCAGTACTTC. This sequence encodes CASSCYVAGPGSYEQYF.

V and J are TRBV28 and TRBJ2-5, with D maybe TRBD2 (5 bases). V gave up 4 bases and J gave up 1 base, with 10 bases separating them. The germline V gene has CDR1 MDHEN and CDR2 SYDVKM. This CDR3 is built from 14 residues. In nucleotides, the CDR3 is TGTGCCAGCAGTTATAGCGTGCCCCAAGAGACCCAGTACTTC. Its protein product is CASSYSVPQETQYF. Combining the CDR3 with reference TRBV28 and TRBJ2-5 gives the whole variable domain DVKVTQSSRYLVKRTGEKVFLECVQDMDHENMFWYRQDPGLGLRLIYFSYDVKMKEKGDIPEGYSVSREKKERFSLILESASTNQTSMYLCASSYSVPQETQYFGPGTRLLVL.

This clonotype has at least ten counts. The genes are TRBV6-2 or TRBV6-3 and TRBJ2-5, with no clear D. The CDR3 is 12 amino acids. V was shortened by 8 bases and J by 3 bases, with 10 bases between the two germline ends. The germline V gene encodes CDR1 MNHEY and CDR2 SVGEGT. The CDR3 loop reads CASAAAEETQYF. The CDR3 region has the DNA TGTGCCAGCGCTGCTGCAGAAGAGACCCAGTACTTC.

This clonotype has at least ten counts. The chain has TRBV4-1 and TRBJ2-3, with 7 bases matching TRBD2. J was trimmed by 0 bases and V by 1 base; bases with no gene match: 4. Germline V gives CDR1 MGHRA, CDR2 YSYEKL. This CDR3 has 16 residues. This chain's CDR3 is CASSQAPSGSTDTQYF. Here the CDR3 DNA reads TGCGCCAGCAGCCAAGCTCCTAGCGGTAGCACAGATACGCAGTATTTT.

This clonotype was seen repeatedly, ten times or more. This chain joins TRBV19 and TRBJ2-7; TRBD2 matches 13 bases. V lost 6 bases and J lost 3; bases outside the gene matches: 8. This CDR3 has 16 residues. Germline values: CDR1 LNHDA, CDR2 SQIVND (reference sequence). CDR3 coding DNA: TGTGCCAGTAGCGACCCATGGACTAGCGGGAGCTACGAGCAGTACTTC. Protein: CASSDPWTSGSYEQYF.

This clonotype was seen ten or more times. The rearrangement links TRBV4-1 to TRBJ2-7, with a possible D match to TRBD1 (7 bases). V lost 3 bases, J lost 6 bases, and 18 bases lay in between. CDR3 length equals 15 residues. Germline assignment: CDR1 MGHRA and CDR2 YSYEKL. CDR3 DNA: TGCGCCAGCAGCCAGGAGGGGGCGGGGTTCTTCGAGCAGTACTTC. Translating gives CASSQEGAGFFEQYF.

CDR3 coding DNA: TGTGCCAGCACCTCCGGGGGATACTACGAGCAGTACTTC. This encodes CASTSGGYYEQYF. The rearrangement links TRBV11-2 to TRBJ2-7; a weak D match, TRBD2 (6 bases). V lost 7 bases and J 3 bases, leaving 13 bases between the germline ends. The V gene's germline CDR1 is SGHAT and CDR2 FQNNGV. This CDR3 is 13 amino acids long.

At least ten counts were recorded for this clonotype. The gene calls are TRBV6-1 and TRBJ2-3; D is ambiguous. This CDR3 comprises 16 residues. The ends were cut back, 2 bases at V and 2 bases at J, with 14 bases in the middle. The germline V gene has CDR1 MNHNS and CDR2 SASEGT. CDR3 nucleotides: TGTGCCAGCAGTGAACTCCGCACGCCAACCACAGATACGCAGTATTTT. As protein: CASSELRTPTTDTQYF.

This clonotype was picked up many times. V usage is TRBV7-2 and J usage is TRBJ2-5; the D gene could be TRBD1 or TRBD2 (7 bases each). Germline lookup yields CDR1 SGHTA and CDR2 FQGNSA. Trimming took off 1 base at V and 5 bases at J, with 17 bases between the two ends. The CDR3 length is 16 residues. The CDR3 loop reads CASSLGAAGGGETQYF. CDR3 nucleotide sequence: TGTGCCAGCAGCTTAGGGGCGGCAGGGGGGGGGGAGACCCAGTACTTC.

This clonotype has ten or more counts. The chain combines TRBV19 with TRBJ2-3; 7 bases are a match to TRBD2. The germline gives CDR1 LNHDA, CDR2 SQIVND (reference sequence). With 3 bases clipped from V and 4 bases from J, the junction kept 4 bases outside the gene matches. The CDR3 runs 14 residues. The CDR3 DNA is TGTGCCAGTAGTATTAGCGGGTTTTCAGATACGCAGTATTTT. Amino acids: CASSISGFSDTQYF.

This clonotype was seen at least ten times. The V and J genes are TRBV5-1 and TRBJ2-1, with TRBD2 matching over 9 bases. The CDR3 has 15 residues. Germline lookup yields CDR1 SGHRS and CDR2 YFSETQ. Germline trimming cut 2 bases from V and 3 bases from J; bases unmatched to any gene: 3. The CDR3 nucleotides read TGCGCCAGCAGCTTTTCTAGCGGGAACTACAATGAGCAGTTCTTC. It encodes CASSFSSGNYNEQFF.

This clonotype was counted at least ten times. V gene TRBV27 combines with J gene TRBJ1-4; D uncertain. The CDR3 has 12 residues. V was trimmed by 5 bases and J by 8 bases, leaving 9 bases between them. Germline CDR1 and CDR2: MNHEY and SMNVEV (reference sequence). The CDR3 DNA sequence: TGTGCCAGCAGTCCACCATTCGAAAAACTGTTTTTT. Amino acids: CASSPPFEKLFF.

At least ten counts were recorded for this clonotype. The genes are TRBV4-1 and TRBJ2-5; D is uncertain. V was cut by 4 bases and J by 7 bases, with 16 bases left in between. This CDR3 spans 14 amino acids. Germline V gene lookup returns CDR1 MGHRA and CDR2 YSYEKL. The CDR3 loop reads CASSRSATDWTQYF. CDR3 DNA sequence: TGCGCCAGCAGCCGCAGTGCGACCGACTGGACCCAGTACTTC.

The chain carries TRBV7-9 and TRBJ2-1; 7 nucleotides agree with TRBD2. CDR3 length: 16 residues. Per germline, CDR1 SEHNR and CDR2 FQNEAQ (reference sequence). V was pared by 0 bases and J by 8 bases, with 10 bases of the junction left unmatched. CDR3 in amino acids: CASSLALAKGGDEQFF. The CDR3 bases are TGTGCCAGCAGCTTAGCGCTAGCGAAGGGAGGGGATGAGCAGTTCTTC.

This clonotype was seen ten or more times. V gene TRBV27 combines with J gene TRBJ1-4; weak D call: TRBD1 (5 bases). The germline CDR1 and CDR2 sequences are MNHEY and SMNVEV (reference sequence). Trimming removed 2 bases at V and 8 bases at J, with 15 bases between. CDR3 length equals 15 residues. The CDR3 DNA is TGTGCCAGCAGTTTAGGGGGTTTGGGCGGCGAAAAACTGTTTTTT. Protein: CASSLGGLGGEKLFF.

This clonotype showed up many times. The rearrangement joins TRBV30 to TRBJ2-7; D gene uncertain. V was clipped by 2 bases and J by 10 bases, with 24 bases between them. The CDR3 is 15 amino acids. Germline V gene sequence: CDR1 GTSNPN, CDR2 SVGIG (reference sequence). CDR3 DNA sequence: TGTGCCTGGAGTTCTACCCGTAATACCGCCCAACCCCAGTACTTC. Translating it yields CAWSSTRNTAQPQYF. Full variable domain (missing parts from reference TRBV30 and TRBJ2-7): SQTIHQWPATLVQPVGSPLSLECTVEGTSNPNLYWYRQAAGRGLQLLFYSVGIGQISSEVPQNLSASRPQDRQFILSSKKLLLSDSGFYLCAWSSTRNTAQPQYFGPGTRLTVT.